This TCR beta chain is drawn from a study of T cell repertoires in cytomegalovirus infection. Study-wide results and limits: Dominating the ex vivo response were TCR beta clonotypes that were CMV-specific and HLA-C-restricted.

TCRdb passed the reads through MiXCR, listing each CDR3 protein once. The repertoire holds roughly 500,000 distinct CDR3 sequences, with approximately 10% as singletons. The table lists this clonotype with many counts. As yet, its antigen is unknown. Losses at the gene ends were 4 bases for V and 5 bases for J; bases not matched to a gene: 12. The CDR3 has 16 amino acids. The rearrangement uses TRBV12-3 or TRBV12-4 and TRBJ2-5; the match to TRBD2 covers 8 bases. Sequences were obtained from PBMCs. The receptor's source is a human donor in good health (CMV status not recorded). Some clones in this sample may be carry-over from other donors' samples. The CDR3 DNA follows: TGTGCCAGCAGTTCCCCCGGTGGTAGCGGGGAGGAGACCCAGTACTTC. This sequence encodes CASSSPGGSGEETQYF.